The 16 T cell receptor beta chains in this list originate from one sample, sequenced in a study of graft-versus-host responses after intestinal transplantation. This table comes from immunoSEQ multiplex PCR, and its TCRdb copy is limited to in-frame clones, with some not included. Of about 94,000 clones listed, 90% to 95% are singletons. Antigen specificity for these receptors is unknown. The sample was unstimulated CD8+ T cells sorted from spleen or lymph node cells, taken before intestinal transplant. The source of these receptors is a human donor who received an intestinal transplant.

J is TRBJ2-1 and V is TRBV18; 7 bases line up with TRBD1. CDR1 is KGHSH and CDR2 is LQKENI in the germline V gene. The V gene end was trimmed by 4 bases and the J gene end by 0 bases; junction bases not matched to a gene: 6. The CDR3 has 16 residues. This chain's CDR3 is CASSRRTGRSYNEQFF. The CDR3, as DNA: TGTGCCAGCTCACGAAGGACAGGACGCTCCTACAATGAGCAGTTCTTC.

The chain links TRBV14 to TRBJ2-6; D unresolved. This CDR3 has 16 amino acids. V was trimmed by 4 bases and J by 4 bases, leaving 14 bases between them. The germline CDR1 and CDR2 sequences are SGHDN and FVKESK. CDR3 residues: CASSLVSRPGANVLTF. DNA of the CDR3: TGTGCCAGCAGCCTCGTCTCCAGGCCGGGGGCCAACGTCCTGACTTTC.

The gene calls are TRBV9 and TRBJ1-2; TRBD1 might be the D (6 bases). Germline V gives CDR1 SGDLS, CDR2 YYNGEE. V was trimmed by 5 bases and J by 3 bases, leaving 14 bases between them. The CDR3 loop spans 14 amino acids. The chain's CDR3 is CASSDDRSHYGYTF. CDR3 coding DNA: TGTGCCAGCAGTGATGACAGGAGCCACTATGGCTACACCTTC.

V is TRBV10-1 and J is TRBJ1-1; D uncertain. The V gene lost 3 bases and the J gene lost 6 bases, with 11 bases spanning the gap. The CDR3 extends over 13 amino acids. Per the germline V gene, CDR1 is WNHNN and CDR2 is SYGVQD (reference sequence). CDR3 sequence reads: CASSEGSGSEAFF. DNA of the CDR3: TGCGCCAGCAGTGAAGGGAGCGGGTCTGAAGCTTTCTTT.

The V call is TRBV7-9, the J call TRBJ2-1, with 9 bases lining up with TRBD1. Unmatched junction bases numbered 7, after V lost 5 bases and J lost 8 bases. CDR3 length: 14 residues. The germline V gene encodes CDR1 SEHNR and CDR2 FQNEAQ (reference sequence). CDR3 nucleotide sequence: TGTGCCAGCAGCCTCGGACAGGGGTTGGATGAGCAGTTCTTC. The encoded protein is CASSLGQGLDEQFF.

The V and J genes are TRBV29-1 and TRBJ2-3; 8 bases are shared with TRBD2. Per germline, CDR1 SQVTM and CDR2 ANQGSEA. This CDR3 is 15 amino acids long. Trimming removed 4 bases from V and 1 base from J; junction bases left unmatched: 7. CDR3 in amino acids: CSVGTSGTRTDTQYF. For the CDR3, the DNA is TGCAGCGTTGGTACTAGCGGTACGCGCACAGATACGCAGTATTTT.

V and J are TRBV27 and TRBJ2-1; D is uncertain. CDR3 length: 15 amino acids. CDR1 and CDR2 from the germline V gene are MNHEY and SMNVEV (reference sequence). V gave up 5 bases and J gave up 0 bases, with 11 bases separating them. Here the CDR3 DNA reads TGTGCCAGCAGTCTACTCCCCCGCTCCTACAATGAGCAGTTCTTC. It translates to CASSLLPRSYNEQFF.

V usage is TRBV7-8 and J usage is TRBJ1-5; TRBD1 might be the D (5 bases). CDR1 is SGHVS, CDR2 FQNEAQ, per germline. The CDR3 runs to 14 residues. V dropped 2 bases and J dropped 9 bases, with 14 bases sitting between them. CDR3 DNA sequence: TGTGCCAGCAGCTTAAGGCAGGGAGGAAGGCCCCAGCATTTT. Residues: CASSLRQGGRPQHF.

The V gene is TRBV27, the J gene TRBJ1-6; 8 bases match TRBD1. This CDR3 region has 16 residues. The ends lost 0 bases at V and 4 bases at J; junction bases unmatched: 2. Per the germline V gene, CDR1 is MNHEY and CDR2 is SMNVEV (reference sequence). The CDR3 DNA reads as TGTGCCAGCAGTTTATCGACAGGGGAATATAATTCACCCCTCCACTTT. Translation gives CASSLSTGEYNSPLHF.

The CDR3 spells CASSLGTSGGDTQYF. The CDR3 DNA follows: TGTGCCAGCAGTTTGGGGACTAGCGGGGGAGATACGCAGTATTTT. The V call is TRBV27, the J call TRBJ2-3; 14 bases fit TRBD2. Germline CDR1 MNHEY, CDR2 SMNVEV (reference sequence). The V gene end was trimmed by 3 bases and the J gene end by 5 bases; junction bases not matched to a gene: 1. The CDR3 loop spans 15 amino acids.

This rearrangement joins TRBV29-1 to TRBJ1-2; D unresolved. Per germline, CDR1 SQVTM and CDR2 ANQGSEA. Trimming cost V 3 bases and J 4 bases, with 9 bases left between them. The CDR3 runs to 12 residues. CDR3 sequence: CSVDGSAYGYTF. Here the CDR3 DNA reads TGCAGCGTTGATGGCAGTGCCTATGGCTACACCTTC.

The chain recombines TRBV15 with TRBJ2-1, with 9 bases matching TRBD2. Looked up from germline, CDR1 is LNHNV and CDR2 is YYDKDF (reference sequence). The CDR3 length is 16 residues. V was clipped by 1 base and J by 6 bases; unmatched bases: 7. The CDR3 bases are TGTGCCACCAGCAGAGGCCTAGCGGGATTTGGCAATGAGCAGTTCTTC. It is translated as CATSRGLAGFGNEQFF.

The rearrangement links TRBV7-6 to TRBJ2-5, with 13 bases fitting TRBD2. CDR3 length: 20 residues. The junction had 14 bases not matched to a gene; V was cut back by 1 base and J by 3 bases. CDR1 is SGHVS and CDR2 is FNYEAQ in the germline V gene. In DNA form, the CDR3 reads TGTGCCAGCAGCTTAGGAGGACTAGCGGGAGACAGTCTCGTCGAAGAGACCCAGTACTTC. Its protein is CASSLGGLAGDSLVEETQYF.

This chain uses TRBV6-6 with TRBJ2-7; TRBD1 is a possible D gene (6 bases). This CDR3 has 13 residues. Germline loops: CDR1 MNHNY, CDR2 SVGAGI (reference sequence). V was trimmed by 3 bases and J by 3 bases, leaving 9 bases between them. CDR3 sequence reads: CASSYGGRYEQYF. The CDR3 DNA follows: TGTGCCAGCAGTTATGGGGGCCGCTACGAGCAGTACTTC.

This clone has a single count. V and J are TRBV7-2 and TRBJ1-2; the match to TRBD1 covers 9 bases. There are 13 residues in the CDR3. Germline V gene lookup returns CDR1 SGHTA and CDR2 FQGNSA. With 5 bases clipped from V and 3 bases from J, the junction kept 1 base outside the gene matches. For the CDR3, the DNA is TGTGCCAGCAGCCGGGACAGGGACTATGGCTACACCTTC. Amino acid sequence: CASSRDRDYGYTF.

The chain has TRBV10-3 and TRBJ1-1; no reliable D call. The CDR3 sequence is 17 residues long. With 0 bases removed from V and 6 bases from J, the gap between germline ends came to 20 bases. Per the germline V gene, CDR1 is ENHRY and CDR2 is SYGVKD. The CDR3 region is CAISESLIRRRRAEAFF. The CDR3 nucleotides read TGTGCCATCAGTGAGTCCCTAATAAGACGGAGGAGGGCTGAAGCTTTCTTT.